The sequence of this TCR beta chain was determined in a study of T cell responses to AZD1222 COVID-19 vaccine. General study points: The donor cohort was predominantly white British with a female majority, and clonal diversity may have been underestimated. Nearly half of unique spike-specific TCRs reportedly avoided B.1.351 and B.1.1.7 mutated regions. Seropositive AZD1222 recipients at baseline numbered only 6 or 7.

The table came from immunoSEQ multiplex PCR; TCRdb's copy has only in-frame clones and leaves some out. This sample carries roughly 120,000 clones, roughly nine tenths of them seen once, and the ten largest clones take roughly 1.6%. On this clone: Its specificity is unknown.

Trimming cost V 7 bases and J 1 base; bases outside gene matches: 6. CDR3 length: 15 residues. Germline CDR1 reads MDHEN; CDR2 reads SYDVKM. The sample in question was peripheral blood, obtained 28 days after the second AZD1222 dose. The receptor was derived from an adult who received the AZD1222 COVID-19 vaccine. The chain uses TRBV28 and TRBJ2-1, with 8 bases matching TRBD2. The CDR3 DNA is TGTGCCAGCACCCTACTAGCGGCGTCCTACAATGAGCAGTTCTTC. This gives the protein CASTLLAASYNEQFF.